Listed below are T cell receptor beta chains from one sample, sequenced in a study of blood T cell repertoires in COVID-19. Clones were read by immunoSEQ multiplex PCR, and TCRdb kept only the in-frame ones, dropping some. The sample contains under 200,000 clones, more than 75% of which appear only once. Specimen: peripheral blood. Receptors originate from a woman aged 60-75 years with COVID-19, enrolled during active disease. CDR3s include the opening cysteine and the closing phenylalanine or tryptophan. The D gene is left open where the match is weak. Size is stated for part of the rows, as once, few or many counts, or as a class when the clone is expanded.

>TRBV5-1|-|-|TRBJ1-1
TGCGCCACTTCCGCCCAGGGAAACACTGAAGCTTTCTTT
CATSAQGNTEAFF
>TRBV7-8|-|TRBD2|TRBJ2-1
TGTGCCAGCTCCCTGAATGAAGCGGGGAGTCAGTTCTTC
CASSLNEAGSQFF
>TRBV6-1|once|TRBD1|TRBJ1-1
TGTGCCGTCCGGGACAGGCAGAACACTGAAGCTTTCTTT
CAVRDRQNTEAFF
>TRBV2|-|-|TRBJ2-7
TGTGCCAGCAATACCGCCGGGGGCTCCTACGAGCAGTACTTC
CASNTAGGSYEQYF
>TRBV15|once|TRBD2|TRBJ2-2
TGTGCCACCAGCAGCGCTGGACTAGCGGGACTCAACACCGGGGAGCTGTTTTTT
CATSSAGLAGLNTGELFF
>TRBV27|-|TRBD1|TRBJ1-5
TGTGCCAGCAGTTCGATCGCGACAGGGGGCAATCAGCCCCAGCATTTT
CASSSIATGGNQPQHF
>TRBV9|-|TRBD2|TRBJ2-1
TGTGCCAGCAGCTCAGCCCGGGGCGGGGGGAGGTGGAATGAGCAGTTCTTC
CASSSARGGGRWNEQFF
>TRBV7-2|-|-|TRBJ2-3
TGTGCCAGCAGCTTATCTCGTACAGATACGCAGTATTTT
CASSLSRTDTQYF
>TRBV5-4|-|TRBD1|TRBJ1-4
TGTGCCAGCAGCTGGGGGACAGGTGAAAAACTGTTTTTT
CASSWGTGEKLFF
>TRBV30|-|TRBD1|TRBJ2-7
TGTGCCTGGAGTTTCTGGAGAGGACAGGGTAGCTCCTACGAGCAGTACTTC
CAWSFWRGQGSSYEQYF
>TRBV24-1|-|TRBD1|TRBJ1-1
TGTGCCACCAGTGATCGGGACAGGAACACTGAAGCTTTCTTT
CATSDRDRNTEAFF
>TRBV11-2|-|-|TRBJ1-3
TGTGCCAGCTGCCTGAGCTCTGGAAACACCATATATTTT
CASCLSSGNTIYF
>TRBV28|-|-|TRBJ1-3
TGTGCCAGCCATTTAGGGGGAGAAAGCTCTGGAAACACCATATATTTT
CASHLGGESSGNTIYF
>TRBV5-6|-|-|TRBJ2-2
TGTGCCAGCAGTTCATTCACCGGGGCCGGGGAGCTGTTTTTT
CASSSFTGAGELFF
>TRBV27|-|-|TRBJ2-7
TGTGCCAGCAGTTTATCGGCCGGGAACATACACGAGCAGTACTTC
CASSLSAGNIHEQYF
>TRBV6-5|-|-|TRBJ1-1
TGTGCCAGCAGTTACGAGACAGGAGTTAACACTGAAGCTTTCTTT
CASSYETGVNTEAFF
>TRBV7-2|once|-|TRBJ2-7
TGTGCCAGCAGCCCAGGGGGCGGGAGGGCCGTGTTCTACGAGCAGTACTTC
CASSPGGGRAVFYEQYF
>TRBV5-4|-|-|TRBJ1-2
TGTGCCAGCAGCTTGGATTCGGGAACACGGGATGGCTACACCTTC
CASSLDSGTRDGYTF
>TRBV6-5|once|-|TRBJ2-3
TGTGCCAGCAGTTACTCTGGGCCTAGCTCAGATACGCAGTATTTT
CASSYSGPSSDTQYF
>TRBV19|-|-|TRBJ2-7
TGTGCCAGTAGTATTTATAGTGATTCCTACGAGCAGTACTTC
CASSIYSDSYEQYF
>TRBV6-2/TRBV6-3|-|TRBD2|TRBJ2-5
TGTGCCAGCAGTTACGGGGTTGGCGGGAGTGAGACCCAGTACTTC
CASSYGVGGSETQYF
>TRBV18|-|-|TRBJ1-3
TGTGCCAGCTCACCAGTCCCGTACGGCAGACACTCTGGAAACACCATATATTTT
CASSPVPYGRHSGNTIYF
>TRBV11-3|-|TRBD1|TRBJ2-1
TGTGCCAGCAGTGCCCCAGGGACAGGGCCCTACAATGAGCAGTTCTTC
CASSAPGTGPYNEQFF